The rows below give T cell receptor beta chains drawn from one sample of a study of blood T cell repertoires in COVID-19. Data came from immunoSEQ multiplex PCR; TCRdb stores just in-frame clones and leaves some out. This table holds tens of thousands of clones, over 75% found once. Material for sequencing was peripheral blood. These receptors were collected from a human donor in a cohort sampled during active COVID-19. CDR3s include the opening cysteine and the closing phenylalanine or tryptophan. A D gene is named only where the DNA matches it firmly. Not all rows give a size; the values are once, few, many and, for expanded clones, a class.

v_call,clone_size,d_call,j_call,cdr3_aa,cdr3_nt
TRBV28,NA,TRBD1,TRBJ2-7,CASSPGTDTEQYF,TGTGCCAGCAGTCCCGGGACAGACACCGAGCAGTACTTC
TRBV18,NA,NA,TRBJ1-4,CASSPGGVSTNEKLFF,TGTGCCAGCTCACCCGGAGGGGTTTCGACTAATGAAAAACTGTTTTTT
TRBV15,NA,NA,TRBJ1-2,CATSSGGASLYGYTF,TGTGCCACCAGCAGCGGGGGGGCCTCGCTATATGGCTACACCTTC
TRBV20-1,NA,TRBD2,TRBJ2-1,CSASPGGANEQFF,TGCAGTGCTAGTCCGGGGGGGGCGAATGAGCAGTTCTTC
TRBV18,NA,TRBD1,TRBJ1-6,CASHGQGNNSPLHF,TGTGCCAGCCACGGACAGGGGAATAATTCACCCCTCCACTTT
TRBV30,NA,TRBD2,TRBJ2-5,CAWMRLAGQETQYF,TGTGCCTGGATGAGACTAGCAGGGCAAGAGACCCAGTACTTC
TRBV19,NA,TRBD1,TRBJ1-2,CASSPPPTGYFNYGYTF,TGTGCCAGTAGTCCACCCCCGACAGGGTACTTTAACTATGGCTACACCTTC
TRBV19,NA,NA,TRBJ1-4,CASRETATNEKLFF,TGTGCCAGTAGAGAGACAGCAACTAATGAAAAACTGTTTTTT
TRBV6-1,NA,NA,TRBJ2-1,CASSEYGNEQFF,TGTGCCAGCAGTGAATACGGCAATGAGCAGTTCTTC
TRBV7-3,NA,TRBD1,TRBJ2-1,CASSFSGQAYNEQFF,TGTGCCAGCAGCTTCTCGGGACAGGCGTACAATGAGCAGTTCTTC
TRBV5-6,NA,TRBD2,TRBJ2-1,CASSLAGTSGGPYNEQFF,TGTGCCAGCAGCTTGGCTGGGACTAGCGGGGGTCCTTACAATGAGCAGTTCTTC
TRBV3-1/TRBV3-2,NA,NA,TRBJ1-1,CASSQSLTGHTEAFF,TGTGCCAGCAGCCAGAGCCTTACAGGGCACACTGAAGCTTTCTTT
TRBV28,NA,TRBD1,TRBJ1-3,CASTTRTPTGPSGNTIYF,TGTGCCAGCACTACCCGCACCCCGACAGGGCCCTCTGGAAACACCATATATTTT
TRBV7-2,NA,NA,TRBJ1-5,CASSLVAGVQPQHF,TGTGCCAGCAGCTTAGTGGCAGGGGTTCAGCCCCAGCATTTT
TRBV3-1/TRBV3-2,few,NA,TRBJ2-5,CASSQAGEETQYF,TGTGCCAGCAGCCAAGCAGGGGAAGAGACCCAGTACTTC
TRBV4-1,few,TRBD2,TRBJ2-7,CASSQGPRGGGYEQYF,TGCGCCAGCAGCCAAGGCCCGCGGGGGGGCGGTTACGAGCAGTACTTC
TRBV19,NA,NA,TRBJ2-5,CASKETPYYQETQYF,TGTGCCAGTAAGGAGACTCCATATTACCAAGAGACCCAGTACTTC
TRBV3-1/TRBV3-2,NA,NA,TRBJ2-2,CASSQDGGGAGELFF,TGTGCCAGCAGCCAAGATGGTGGGGGCGCCGGGGAGCTGTTTTTT
TRBV3-1/TRBV3-2,NA,NA,TRBJ2-2,CASSLRNTGELFF,TGTGCCAGCAGCCTCCGGAACACCGGGGAGCTGTTTTTT
TRBV11-3,NA,TRBD1,TRBJ2-5,CASSLVTGETQYF,TGTGCCAGCAGCTTAGTGACAGGGGAGACCCAGTACTTC
TRBV6-5,NA,TRBD1,TRBJ1-6,CASRTGANINSPLHF,TGTGCCAGCAGGACAGGGGCAAATATTAATTCACCCCTCCACTTT
TRBV5-1,NA,TRBD1,TRBJ2-7,CASGKDRVAHEQYF,TGCGCCAGCGGGAAAGACAGGGTAGCTCACGAGCAGTACTTC
TRBV20-1,NA,NA,TRBJ1-4,CSASNGEKLFF,TGCAGTGCTTCTAACGGGGAAAAACTGTTTTTT
TRBV7-9,NA,TRBD1,TRBJ1-1,CASRTDRGSTEAFF,TGTGCCAGCAGAACCGACAGGGGTAGCACTGAAGCTTTCTTT
TRBV2,NA,NA,TRBJ1-2,CASSEGYGYTF,TGTGCCAGCAGCGAGGGCTATGGCTACACCTTC
TRBV5-1,NA,NA,TRBJ1-1,CASSLVFGTLNTEAFF,TGCGCCAGCAGCTTGGTGTTCGGGACACTGAACACTGAAGCTTTCTTT
TRBV5-1,NA,NA,TRBJ2-7,CASSYPPVTGPDAREQYF,TGCGCCAGCAGCTACCCTCCCGTTACAGGGCCGGATGCACGCGAGCAGTACTTC
TRBV29-1,NA,TRBD2,TRBJ2-5,CSVLAGEETQYF,TGCAGCGTTCTAGCGGGGGAGGAGACCCAGTACTTC
TRBV11-2,NA,TRBD1,TRBJ2-7,CASSLAQGGYEQYF,TGTGCCAGCAGCTTGGCACAGGGGGGCTACGAGCAGTACTTC
TRBV28,NA,NA,TRBJ2-5,CASIPQQAGQETQYF,TGTGCCAGCATCCCACAGCAGGCGGGGCAAGAGACCCAGTACTTC
TRBV7-8,NA,NA,TRBJ1-1,CASSPTGTGNTEAFF,TGTGCCAGCAGCCCCACCGGGACTGGGAACACTGAAGCCTTCTTT
TRBV2,NA,TRBD2,TRBJ2-2,CASDQRGGGGELFF,TGTGCCAGCGACCAGCGGGGGGGAGGCGGGGAGCTGTTTTTT
TRBV18,NA,NA,TRBJ1-6,CASSHRDTNSPLHF,TGTGCCAGCTCACACCGGGACACGAATTCACCCCTCCACTTT
TRBV4-1,NA,TRBD2,TRBJ2-2,CASSKMSGGVQKNTGELFF,TGCGCCAGCAGCAAGATGAGCGGGGGTGTACAGAAAAACACCGGGGAGCTGTTTTTT
TRBV5-1,once,TRBD1,TRBJ2-3,CASILSAGGGTDTQYF,TGCGCCAGCATCCTCTCGGCAGGGGGCGGCACAGATACGCAGTATTTT
TRBV15,NA,TRBD1,TRBJ1-1,CATSAYRGRAFF,TGTGCCACCAGCGCTTACAGGGGGCGAGCTTTCTTT
TRBV20-1,NA,NA,TRBJ2-7,CSASIGGSYEQYF,TGCAGTGCTAGTATAGGCGGGTCCTACGAGCAGTACTTC
TRBV19,NA,TRBD1,TRBJ2-7,CASSTRTGSILRPYEQYF,TGTGCCAGTAGTACCCGGACAGGGTCGATCCTTCGGCCCTACGAGCAGTACTTC